Each of the 8 T cell receptor beta chains below was sequenced from the same sample in a study of T cell responses to AZD1222 COVID-19 vaccine. Clones were read by immunoSEQ multiplex PCR, and TCRdb kept only the in-frame ones, dropping some. The data contain some 120,000 clones, about 86% of them singletons. The sample was peripheral blood, taken 28 days after the second AZD1222 dose. The receptor source for this set is an adult who received the AZD1222 COVID-19 vaccine.

This clone was observed a handful of times. CDR3 bases: TGTGCCAGCAGTTTCGTAGCGGATCAGCCCCAGCATTTT. It translates to CASSFVADQPQHF. This sequence joins TRBV6-5 and TRBJ1-5, with D uncertain. This CDR3 comprises 13 residues. With 4 bases removed from V and 5 bases from J, the gap between germline ends came to 9 bases. CDR1 is MNHEY and CDR2 is SVGAGI in the germline V gene.

V and J are TRBV19 and TRBJ2-1, with D hard to call. The V end lost 5 bases, the J end lost 11 bases, and 16 bases lay between the germline ends. The germline CDR1 and CDR2 sequences are LNHDA and SQIVND (reference sequence). The CDR3 spans 13 residues. CDR3 residues: CASSPDRASKQFF. The CDR3 nucleotides read TGTGCCAGTAGTCCCGACCGGGCCAGCAAGCAGTTCTTC. The full variable domain, rest sourced from reference TRBV19 and TRBJ2-1, is DGGITQSPKYLFRKEGQNVTLSCEQNLNHDAMYWYRQDPGQGLRLIYYSQIVNDFQKGDIAEGYSVSREKKESFPLTVTSAQKNPTAFYLCASSPDRASKQFFGPGTRLTVL.

CDR3 amino acids: CASSQDKRGSYNEQFF. CDR3 DNA: TGTGCCAGCAGCCAAGATAAGCGGGGGAGCTACAATGAGCAGTTCTTC. The rearrangement uses TRBV4-2 and TRBJ2-1, with 8 positions matching TRBD2. The CDR3 is made up of 16 amino acids. V lost 0 bases to trimming and J lost 3 bases; unmatched junction nucleotides: 4. In germline, CDR1 is LGHNA, CDR2 YNFKEQ.

There are a few counts of this clone. V is TRBV28 and J is TRBJ1-1, with unresolved D. The germline V gene has CDR1 MDHEN and CDR2 SYDVKM. The CDR3 sequence is 14 residues long. With 5 bases removed from V and 6 bases from J, the gap between germline ends came to 16 bases. The CDR3 DNA is TGTGCCAGCAGTCGCACCCCTATGAGGTCTGAAGCTTTCTTT. Encoded protein: CASSRTPMRSEAFF.

The chain links TRBV7-2 to TRBJ2-5; D is ambiguous. There are 13 residues in the CDR3. Trimming left V 1 base short and J 6 bases short, with 9 bases between. The germline V gene encodes CDR1 SGHTA and CDR2 FQGNSA. CDR3 loop: CASSLDYQKTQYF. The CDR3 region has the DNA TGTGCCAGCAGCTTAGACTATCAAAAGACCCAGTACTTC.

The gene calls are TRBV4-1 and TRBJ1-5, with 9 bases aligning to TRBD1. CDR1 MGHRA and CDR2 YSYEKL come from the germline V gene. The V gene end was trimmed by 0 bases and the J gene end by 6 bases; junction bases not matched to a gene: 3. This CDR3 has 15 amino acids. The CDR3 loop is CASSQDRTGVQPQHF. The DNA of the CDR3 is TGCGCCAGCAGCCAAGATCGGACAGGGGTTCAGCCCCAGCATTTT.

The chain uses TRBV5-1 and TRBJ1-1; TRBD1 matches at 8 bases. Germline V lookup: CDR1 SGHRS, CDR2 YFSETQ. Losses at the gene ends were 2 bases for V and 4 bases for J; bases not matched to a gene: 4. There are 14 residues in the CDR3. This chain's CDR3 is CASSFPDRATEAFF. For the CDR3, the DNA is TGCGCCAGCAGCTTCCCGGACAGGGCCACTGAAGCTTTCTTT.

The V gene is TRBV6-2 or TRBV6-3, the J gene TRBJ2-1; the D gene could be TRBD1 or TRBD2 (6 bases each). Germline lookup yields CDR1 MNHEY and CDR2 SVGEGT. This CDR3 region has 16 residues. Trimming cost V 7 bases and J 7 bases, with 23 bases left between them. The CDR3 loop reads CASIPGFGGRLNEQFF. For the CDR3, the DNA is TGTGCCAGCATCCCTGGCTTTGGGGGGCGGTTAAATGAGCAGTTCTTC.